Following are 31 T cell receptor beta chains from one sample sequenced in a study of shared clonotypes between healthy human individuals. This table comes from immunoSEQ multiplex PCR, and its TCRdb copy is limited to in-frame clones, with some not included. Altogether about 1.5 million clones are present, over 95% being singletons, with the ten largest covering about 1.2%. Sample: naive CD4+ T cells sorted from blood. Subset of the sample: CD45RA+ positively selected. The receptors come from a man younger than 40 in good health.

Of note for this clone: Germline is not matched at one junction end, which may reflect a read error. The rearrangement joins TRBV5-8 to TRBJ2-1; TRBD2 agrees at 9 bases. Germline lookup yields CDR1 SGHTS and CDR2 YDEGEE. The CDR3 has 13 residues. This CDR3 is CASSFMREGPPVF. The DNA for the CDR3 is TGTGCCAGCAGCTTCATGCGGGAGGGCCCTCCTGTCTTC.

The chain has TRBV28 and TRBJ2-6; D might be TRBD1 (6 bases). This CDR3 contains 17 residues. Germline V gene lookup returns CDR1 MDHEN and CDR2 SYDVKM. V dropped 6 bases and J dropped 1 base, with 16 bases sitting between them. DNA of the CDR3: TGTGCCAGCAGGAAAGGGGGAGCGGTTTCTGGGGCCAACGTCCTGACTTTC. This translates into CASRKGGAVSGANVLTF.

The V gene is TRBV7-3, the J gene TRBJ1-2; no firm D call. The CDR3 sequence is 14 residues long. Germline CDR1 SGHTA, CDR2 FQGTGA. V was pared by 0 bases and J by 4 bases, with 9 bases between. CDR3 nucleotides: TGTGCCAGCAGCTTAACTGGCAATTCCTATGGCTACACCTTC. The encoded protein is CASSLTGNSYGYTF.

V gene TRBV5-1 combines with J gene TRBJ2-3, with D unresolved. Trimming pared 0 bases from V and 0 bases from J, leaving 11 bases between. This CDR3 contains 16 residues. The V gene's germline CDR1 is SGHRS and CDR2 YFSETQ. As DNA, the CDR3 is TGCGCCAGCAGCTTGGCGGCAACCTCTAGCACAGATACGCAGTATTTT. Protein: CASSLAATSSTDTQYF.

The CDR3 here is CASSLPLRRSNQPQHF. Here the CDR3 DNA reads TGTGCCAGCAGCCTCCCTCTTCGCCGGTCGAATCAGCCCCAGCATTTT. This chain links TRBV28 with TRBJ1-5; D gene ambiguous. This CDR3 has 16 residues. Trimming removed 6 bases from V and 4 bases from J, with 19 bases in between. Germline lookup yields CDR1 MDHEN and CDR2 SYDVKM. The full variable domain, completed using reference TRBV28 and TRBJ1-5, is DVKVTQSSRYLVKRTGEKVFLECVQDMDHENMFWYRQDPGLGLRLIYFSYDVKMKEKGDIPEGYSVSREKKERFSLILESASTNQTSMYLCASSLPLRRSNQPQHFGDGTRLSIL.

CDR3 sequence (DNA): TGTGCCAGCAGTCACCCGGAGGGAGGGGAGACCCAGTACTTC. As protein: CASSHPEGGETQYF. The J gene is TRBJ2-5, the V gene TRBV6-5; 7 bases align to TRBD2. After removal of 5 bases from V and 5 bases from J, the junction contained 8 bases not matched to a gene. Germline CDR1 MNHEY, CDR2 SVGAGI. This CDR3 comprises 14 residues.

The chain combines TRBV11-2 with TRBJ2-1, with D possibly being TRBD1 (6 bases). The CDR3 is 14 amino acids. The ends were cut back, 7 bases at V and 4 bases at J, with 14 bases in the middle. The germline CDR1 and CDR2 sequences are SGHAT and FQNNGV. This chain's CDR3 is CASTQLDSYNEQFF. CDR3 DNA sequence: TGTGCCAGCACCCAACTGGACAGTTACAATGAGCAGTTCTTC. The complete variable domain, with remaining parts taken from reference TRBV11-2 and TRBJ2-1, reads EAGVAQSPRYKIIEKRQSVAFWCNPISGHATLYWYQQILGQGPKLLIQFQNNGVVDDSQLPKDRFSAERLKGVDSTLKIQPAKLEDSAVYLCASTQLDSYNEQFFGPGTRLTVL.

This clone was seen just once. V and J are TRBV2 and TRBJ2-1, with 10 nucleotides matching TRBD2. The germline gives CDR1 SNHLY, CDR2 FYNNEI. The CDR3 contains 15 residues. After removal of 6 bases from V and 0 bases from J, the junction contained 2 bases not matched to a gene. In DNA, the CDR3 is TGTGCCAGCAGGGCTAGCGGGAGCTCCTACAATGAGCAGTTCTTC. This sequence encodes CASRASGSSYNEQFF. Drawing the rest from reference TRBV2 and TRBJ2-1, the complete variable domain is EPEVTQTPSHQVTQMGQEVILRCVPISNHLYFYWYRQILGQKVEFLVSFYNNEISEKSEIFDDQFSVERPDGSNFTLKIRSTKLEDSAMYFCASRASGSSYNEQFFGPGTRLTVL.

CDR3 nucleotide sequence: TGTGCCAGCTCACCAAGTCCAGTGAGGAATACGCAGTATTTT. It translates to CASSPSPVRNTQYF. The V call is TRBV18, the J call TRBJ2-3; no reliable D call. V dropped 2 bases and J dropped 7 bases, with 13 bases sitting between them. This CDR3 is built from 14 residues. The V gene's germline CDR1 is KGHSH and CDR2 LQKENI.

As for this clone: Other DNA sequences in the same sample also yield this CDR3. The chain links TRBV11-2 to TRBJ2-7; 13 bases are a match to TRBD2. Germline V gene sequence: CDR1 SGHAT, CDR2 FQNNGV. The CDR3 loop spans 14 amino acids. V lost 4 bases to trimming and J lost 5 bases; unmatched junction nucleotides: 2. CDR3 protein: CASSSLAGGNEQYF. The CDR3 coding sequence is TGTGCCAGCAGCTCACTAGCGGGAGGGAACGAGCAGTACTTC.

The chain uses TRBV5-5 and TRBJ1-2, with 9 bases identical to TRBD1. With 4 bases clipped from V and 8 bases from J, the junction kept 6 bases outside the gene matches. This CDR3 region has 13 residues. From germline, CDR1 is SGHKS and CDR2 YYEKEE (reference sequence). The CDR3 bases are TGTGCCAGCAGCCCAGGACAGGGGTGGGGCTACACCTTC. Its protein product is CASSPGQGWGYTF.

The chain combines TRBV19 with TRBJ2-2, with TRBD1 identical over 9 bases. This CDR3 region has 14 residues. Germline CDR1 LNHDA, CDR2 SQIVND (reference sequence). Trimming removed 7 bases from V and 4 bases from J; junction bases left unmatched: 4. The CDR3 DNA reads TGTGCCAGTACTTACAGGGGGCCCACCGGGGAGCTGTTTTTT. This codes for CASTYRGPTGELFF. Complete variable domain (other parts from reference TRBV19 and TRBJ2-2): DGGITQSPKYLFRKEGQNVTLSCEQNLNHDAMYWYRQDPGQGLRLIYYSQIVNDFQKGDIAEGYSVSREKKESFPLTVTSAQKNPTAFYLCASTYRGPTGELFFGEGSRLTVL.

The V and J genes are TRBV2 and TRBJ1-3; D is unclear. Germline lookup yields CDR1 SNHLY and CDR2 FYNNEI. With 5 bases removed from V and 4 bases from J, the gap between germline ends came to 9 bases. This CDR3 region has 13 residues. CDR3 sequence reads: CASSPSLGNTIYF. The CDR3 coding sequence is TGTGCCAGCAGTCCGAGTCTCGGAAACACCATATATTTT. The complete variable domain, with remaining parts taken from reference TRBV2 and TRBJ1-3, reads EPEVTQTPSHQVTQMGQEVILRCVPISNHLYFYWYRQILGQKVEFLVSFYNNEISEKSEIFDDQFSVERPDGSNFTLKIRSTKLEDSAMYFCASSPSLGNTIYFGEGSWLTVV.

The chain has TRBV2 and TRBJ2-1; 8 positions match TRBD1. The CDR3 is 14 amino acids. Per the germline V gene, CDR1 is SNHLY and CDR2 is FYNNEI. After removal of 7 bases from V and 9 bases from J, the junction contained 11 bases not matched to a gene. The CDR3 protein is CASIQRTGWIEQFF. CDR3 bases: TGTGCCAGCATCCAACGGACAGGGTGGATTGAGCAGTTCTTC.

In nucleotides, the CDR3 is TGCGCCAGCAGCCCGATAGCGGGGGTGTCGACAGATACGCAGTATTTT. Its protein product is CASSPIAGVSTDTQYF. The gene calls are TRBV5-1 and TRBJ2-3; 9 bases fit TRBD2. The CDR3 totals 16 residues. V lost 4 bases to trimming and J lost 3 bases; unmatched junction nucleotides: 9. Germline V gene data show CDR1 as SGHRS and CDR2 as YFSETQ.

This sequence joins TRBV11-2 and TRBJ1-2, with 9 positions matching TRBD1. J was trimmed by 7 bases and V by 5 bases; bases with no gene match: 8. CDR1 and CDR2 (germline): SGHAT, FQNNGV. This CDR3 spans 14 amino acids. CDR3 in DNA: TGTGCCAGCAGCAAGGACAGGGGCCCTTTTGGCTACACCTTC. Encoded protein: CASSKDRGPFGYTF.

The chain combines TRBV30 with TRBJ1-1, with D maybe TRBD1 (5 bases). Germline loops: CDR1 GTSNPN, CDR2 SVGIG (reference sequence). V was pared by 5 bases and J by 8 bases, with 12 bases between. The CDR3 extends over 11 amino acids. CDR3 region: CAWQQAAEAFF. In DNA, the CDR3 is TGTGCCTGGCAACAGGCGGCAGAAGCTTTCTTT.

The V call is TRBV19, the J call TRBJ2-7; 8 bases are shared with TRBD1. The CDR3 consists of 13 residues. V trimming: 6 bases; J trimming: 7 bases; junction bases outside the gene matches: 8. Germline V CDR1 and CDR2: LNHDA, SQIVND (reference sequence). CDR3 DNA: TGTGCCAGTAGCCAGGGGGCACTGGGAGAGCAGTACTTC. Protein sequence: CASSQGALGEQYF.

The chain recombines TRBV10-3 with TRBJ2-2; D possibly corresponds to TRBD2 (5 bases). The CDR3 runs 15 residues. Trimming pared 4 bases from V and 1 base from J, leaving 10 bases between. Looked up from germline, CDR1 is ENHRY and CDR2 is SYGVKD. CDR3 nucleotide sequence: TGTGCCATCAGTGCCGGGGATCTGAACACCGGGGAGCTGTTTTTT. This codes for CAISAGDLNTGELFF.

The rearrangement uses TRBV27 and TRBJ2-2, with D perhaps TRBD1 (5 bases). Between the trimmed V and J ends, which lost 7 bases and 0 bases, there was a span of 15 bases. CDR1 is MNHEY, CDR2 SMNVEV, per germline (reference sequence). The CDR3 sequence is 16 residues long. The CDR3 sequence: CASTFWGRPNTGELFF. CDR3 coding DNA: TGTGCCAGCACATTCTGGGGCAGGCCGAACACCGGGGAGCTGTTTTTT.

The chain is built from TRBV18 and TRBJ2-7; D is undetermined. V lost 4 bases and J lost 4, with 8 bases in between. Germline V gene data show CDR1 as KGHSH and CDR2 as LQKENI. This CDR3 has 12 amino acids. CDR3 sequence: CASSLEGYEQYF. The CDR3 nucleotides read TGTGCCAGCTCACTGGAAGGGTACGAGCAGTACTTC.

This clone was observed a few times. The CDR3, as DNA: TGTGCCAGCAGCGTTGGGACAACGAACACTGAAGCTTTCTTT. This encodes CASSVGTTNTEAFF. This chain links TRBV9 with TRBJ1-1, with D possibly matching TRBD1 (6 bases). CDR1 and CDR2 (germline): SGDLS, YYNGEE. Trimming stripped 2 bases from V and 1 base from J, with 9 bases between. CDR3 size: 14 residues.

This clone was counted only a few times. The chain recombines TRBV5-1 with TRBJ2-1; D might be TRBD2 (6 bases). This CDR3 comprises 12 residues. The germline CDR1 and CDR2 sequences are SGHRS and YFSETQ. Trimming cost V 7 bases and J 5 bases, with 10 bases left between them. CDR3 in amino acids: CASRGLNNEQFF. In nucleotides, the CDR3 is TGCGCCAGCCGGGGACTTAACAATGAGCAGTTCTTC.

V gene TRBV7-6 combines with J gene TRBJ2-1; a possible D gene is TRBD2 (6 bases). The germline V and J ends were trimmed by 3 bases and 0 bases, with 9 bases remaining between them. CDR1 and CDR2 (germline): SGHVS, FNYEAQ. The CDR3 totals 15 residues. CDR3 bases: TGTGCCAGCAGCTTCGCGGGGAACTCCTACAATGAGCAGTTCTTC. Protein product: CASSFAGNSYNEQFF.

This chain uses TRBV18 with TRBJ1-5; tentatively, D is TRBD1 (6 bases). With 6 bases removed from V and 0 bases from J, the gap between germline ends came to 21 bases. This CDR3 contains 18 residues. Germline CDR1 and CDR2: KGHSH and LQKENI. CDR3 sequence: CASSLTGHGKDSNQPQHF. The CDR3 nucleotides read TGTGCCAGCTCCCTTACGGGACATGGAAAAGATAGCAATCAGCCCCAGCATTTT.

This rearrangement joins TRBV28 to TRBJ2-7; tentatively, D is TRBD1 or TRBD2 (5 bases each). The CDR3 is 13 amino acids. CDR1 MDHEN and CDR2 SYDVKM come from the germline V gene. Between the trimmed V and J ends, which lost 3 bases and 5 bases, there was a span of 11 bases. DNA for the CDR3: TGTGCCAGCAGTTTCCAAGGGGAGAACGAGCAGTACTTC. Translated: CASSFQGENEQYF.

The rearrangement links TRBV10-3 to TRBJ1-4; possibly TRBD1 for D (5 bases). In germline, CDR1 is ENHRY, CDR2 SYGVKD. The CDR3 covers 14 residues. Trimming stripped 11 bases from V and 2 bases from J, with 15 bases between. CDR3 bases: TGTGCCGTCGCGGGTGGGGCTACTAATGAAAAACTGTTTTTT. This encodes CAVAGGATNEKLFF.

The chain joins TRBV9 to TRBJ2-7; D is possibly TRBD2 (6 bases). CDR1 and CDR2 from the germline V gene are SGDLS and YYNGEE. V lost 3 bases and J 0 bases, leaving 10 bases between the germline ends. The CDR3 sequence is 14 residues long. The CDR3 here is CASSALASSYEQYF. DNA of the CDR3: TGTGCCAGCAGCGCACTAGCCAGCTCCTACGAGCAGTACTTC.

The chain is built from TRBV6-6 and TRBJ2-2; D is perhaps TRBD1 (5 bases). The CDR3 runs 15 residues. In germline, CDR1 is MNHNY, CDR2 SVGAGI (reference sequence). Between the trimmed V and J ends, which lost 6 bases and 1 base, there was a span of 12 bases. CDR3 loop: CASSLQTGNTGELFF. DNA for the CDR3: TGTGCCAGCAGCCTACAAACAGGGAACACCGGGGAGCTGTTTTTT.

Points on this clone: Within the sample, other DNA sequences also encode this same CDR3. The chain recombines TRBV2 with TRBJ2-5; D is unclear. The V end lost 6 bases, the J end lost 1 base, and 6 bases lay between the germline ends. CDR3 size: 12 residues. CDR1 SNHLY and CDR2 FYNNEI come from the germline V gene. CDR3 bases: TGTGCCAGCAGGGCAGGCCAAGAGACCCAGTACTTC. Its translation: CASRAGQETQYF.

This chain uses TRBV6-5 with TRBJ1-2; D is possibly TRBD1 (5 bases). This CDR3 has 15 residues. Trimming removed 6 bases at V and 3 bases at J, with 17 bases between. CDR1 and CDR2 (germline): MNHEY, SVGAGI. CDR3 sequence (DNA): TGTGCCAGCAGGACGACAGAGGGCCGGGACTATGGCTACACCTTC. Translation gives CASRTTEGRDYGYTF.